This T cell receptor beta chain was sequenced for a study of a mutant IDH1 vaccine in newly diagnosed glioma. Findings of the study overall: Changes in top peripheral clonotypes did not appear linked to pseudoprogression.

In the case of this clone: Its antigen is still unknown.

Specified time point: week 23, last vaccination. The vaccine gave 300 ug of a 20-mer mutant IDH1 peptide subcutaneously per dose. Diagnosis in the donors showed new WHO grade 3 or 4 astrocytomas that were IDH1-mutant and ATRX-lost. V was cut by 4 bases and J by 0 bases, with 11 bases left in between. Germline-derived CDR1 and CDR2 are SGHRS and YFSETQ. CDR3 length: 15 residues. Repertoires were generated with immunoSEQ multiplex PCR, while TCRdb's copy carries only in-frame clones and drops some. The table includes approximately 81,000 clones, 85% detected once. This specimen was PBMCs, taken from a glioma patient whose treatment included an IDH1 peptide vaccine. The receptor's source is a man aged 25-40 years with glioma. Some clones in this sample may be carry-over from other donors' samples. The V gene is TRBV5-1, the J gene TRBJ1-3; the D is unclear. The CDR3 reads CASSTDGFSGNTIYF. As DNA, the CDR3 is TGCGCCAGCAGCACAGACGGGTTCTCTGGAAACACCATATATTTT.